This record covers a single T cell receptor (beta chain). Its antigen is currently unknown. This entry is derived from a study of regulatory T cells in long-lasting Graves disease. Arm-PCR of CDR3 regions and iRepertoire HTBI primers were used to build TCR beta libraries. TCRdb called the multiplex PCR reads again in MiXCR, with one record for every CDR3 protein. The data show about 400,000 distinct CDR3 sequences, with approximately 15% seen just once and about 8.2% held by the top ten. Study results and caveats: Among persistent patients, a larger number of public clonotypes were shared (approximately 2,900) than among newly diagnosed patients (under 1,000).

Described time point: newly diagnosed GD, antithyroid drugs for less than 3 months. With RNA extracted from PBMCs as input, the TCR library was made. Diagnosis followed American Thyroid Association guidelines for Graves' disease. Trimming took off 7 bases at V and 2 bases at J, with 15 bases between the two ends. The CDR3 length is 15 residues. Germline CDR1 and CDR2: MNHNS and SASEGT. In addition, the sample was reused for a study of T cells in Graves' hyperthyroidism and ophthalmopathy.

The chain uses TRBV6-1 and TRBJ1-5; a weak D match, TRBD1 (6 bases). Source: peripheral blood mononuclear cells (PBMCs), taken at new diagnosis, from a patient treated with antithyroid drugs. The TCR comes from a woman in her forties with Graves disease. CDR3 in amino acids: CASTQRGRGNQPQHF. The CDR3 nucleotides are TGTGCCAGCACCCAACGGGGGCGAGGCAATCAGCCCCAGCATTTT.